The next 23 T cell receptor beta chains were all read from a single sample in a study of human T cells and chemical hapten exposure. MiXCR was run by TCRdb on the RACE reads, yielding one entry per CDR3 protein. This sample yields some 150,000 distinct CDR3 sequences, of which 12% are seen a single time; 1.1% to 1.5% belongs to the top ten. Sample time point: patch test 2, 6 weeks after DPC sensitization. Treatment in this sample: therapeutic diphenylcyclopropenone sensitization with weekly scalp DPC. The source was whole blood, collected in connection with sensitization to the hapten diphenylcyclopropenone (DPC). These receptors all stem from a woman in her fifties or sixties with alopecia areata. Some clones in this sample may be carry-over from other donors' samples.

This clonotype was seen at least ten times. V gene TRBV4-2 combines with J gene TRBJ2-7; 8 bases are a match to TRBD1. This CDR3 is 16 amino acids long. The V and J ends lost 3 bases and 5 bases, in that order; junction bases with no gene match: 12. The germline V gene encodes CDR1 LGHNA and CDR2 YNFKEQ. The CDR3 spells CASSQFAGTGPNEQYF. The CDR3 coding sequence is TGTGCCAGCAGCCAGTTTGCCGGGACAGGTCCTAACGAGCAGTACTTC.

The rearrangement joins TRBV24-1 to TRBJ2-7, with TRBD2 matching over 9 bases. The V gene end was trimmed by 4 bases and the J gene end by 3 bases; junction bases not matched to a gene: 9. Germline V gene sequence: CDR1 KGHDR, CDR2 SFDVKD. CDR3 length equals 16 residues. In nucleotides, the CDR3 is TGTGCCACCAGTGACGCACGACTAGCGGCAAACTACGAGCAGTACTTC. Protein: CATSDARLAANYEQYF.

The rearrangement joins TRBV6-4 to TRBJ2-2; 11 bases fit TRBD2. The V gene's germline CDR1 is MRHNA and CDR2 SNTAGT. V lost 3 bases and J lost 2; bases outside the gene matches: 2. This CDR3 spans 16 amino acids. CDR3: CASSELAGDNTGELFF. CDR3 DNA sequence: TGTGCCAGCAGTGAACTAGCGGGGGACAACACCGGGGAGCTGTTTTTT.

This clonotype occurred a few times. This chain links TRBV7-3 with TRBJ2-3, with D maybe TRBD1 (6 bases). The germline CDR1 and CDR2 sequences are SGHTA and FQGTGA. Trimming removed 4 bases from V and 0 bases from J, with 14 bases in between. The CDR3 runs to 16 residues. This chain's CDR3 is CASSSDPTGSTDTQYF. The CDR3 DNA sequence: TGTGCCAGCAGCTCGGATCCGACAGGTAGCACAGATACGCAGTATTTT.

This clonotype occurred many times. The V call is TRBV12-5, the J call TRBJ2-1; 12 bases map to TRBD2. Per the germline V gene, CDR1 is LGHNT and CDR2 is FRNRAP. V shed 6 bases and J 4 bases; nucleotides not matched to a gene: 7. This CDR3 has 16 amino acids. The CDR3 sequence is CASGPPGLAGYNEQFF. The CDR3 DNA is TGTGCTAGTGGCCCTCCCGGACTAGCGGGATACAATGAGCAGTTCTTC.

This clonotype was seen a few times. The V and J genes are TRBV5-1 and TRBJ2-7; 8 nucleotides match TRBD1. Germline CDR1 is SGHRS and CDR2 is YFSETQ. V shed 3 bases, J shed 2 bases, and the junction held 4 bases outside the gene matches. There are 14 residues in the CDR3. This CDR3 reads CASSSTGGTYEQYF. The DNA for the CDR3 is TGCGCCAGCAGCTCTACAGGGGGAACCTACGAGCAGTACTTC.

This chain connects TRBV28 to TRBJ1-1, with a weak D call TRBD1 (6 bases). The V end was cut by 5 bases, the J end by 8 bases, with 15 bases between. This CDR3 is built from 13 residues. Germline V lookup: CDR1 MDHEN, CDR2 SYDVKM. DNA for the CDR3: TGTGCCAGCAGTACGACAGGACCCCCCGAAGCTTTCTTT. Translation gives CASSTTGPPEAFF.

V usage is TRBV18 and J usage is TRBJ2-5; tentatively, D is TRBD1 (5 bases). The CDR3 is 15 residues long. The germline CDR1 and CDR2 sequences are KGHSH and LQKENI. The ends were cut back, 3 bases at V and 5 bases at J, with 16 bases in the middle. In nucleotides, the CDR3 is TGTGCCAGCTCACCCGCAGGAAGGGGTGTCGAGACCCAGTACTTC. It yields the protein CASSPAGRGVETQYF.

The V and J genes are TRBV11-2 and TRBJ2-3; 9 nucleotides align to TRBD2. The germline V gene encodes CDR1 SGHAT and CDR2 FQNNGV. V shed 4 bases, J shed 3 bases, and the junction held 2 bases outside the gene matches. The CDR3 runs to 14 residues. Here the CDR3 DNA reads TGTGCCAGCAGCTCGCGGGAGGGGACAGATACGCAGTATTTT. The encoded protein is CASSSREGTDTQYF.

This chain connects TRBV7-9 to TRBJ2-7; 10 nucleotides line up with TRBD2. There are 14 residues in the CDR3. V gave up 2 bases and J gave up 6 bases; unmatched junction bases: 4. Germline CDR1 SEHNR, CDR2 FQNEAQ (reference sequence). The CDR3 DNA reads TGTGCCAGCAGCTTACTAGCGGGAGTGCGCGAGCAGTACTTC. It yields the protein CASSLLAGVREQYF.

This clonotype has a handful of counts. Here the CDR3 reads CASSYSFGRAGDEQYF. The CDR3 DNA reads as TGTGCCAGCAGTTACTCGTTCGGGAGGGCAGGAGACGAGCAGTACTTC. This sequence joins TRBV6-2 or TRBV6-3 and TRBJ2-7; 8 bases align to TRBD2. This CDR3 is 16 amino acids long. Unmatched junction bases numbered 9, after V lost 0 bases and J lost 5 bases. Germline V lookup: CDR1 MNHEY, CDR2 SVGEGT.

The genes are TRBV7-9 and TRBJ1-1, with TRBD1 matching 9 bases. This CDR3 is built from 18 residues. The V gene's germline CDR1 is SEHNR and CDR2 FQNEAQ (reference sequence). V lost 5 bases and J lost 0; bases outside the gene matches: 13. CDR3 sequence (DNA): TGTGCCAGCAGCGAACCACAGGGGGCGGGATTGATGAACACTGAAGCTTTCTTT. It codes for CASSEPQGAGLMNTEAFF.

Comment on this clonotype: Mismatch with germline at one junction end may stem from a read error. This chain connects TRBV7-7 to TRBJ2-1; 14 positions agree with TRBD2. Per the germline V gene, CDR1 is SSHAT and CDR2 is FNYEAQ (reference sequence). The CDR3 has 17 amino acids. The CDR3: CASSLMVTSGRASEQFF. CDR3 nucleotide sequence: TGTGCTAGCAGCTTAATGGTGACTAGCGGGAGGGCCAGTGAGCAGTTCTTC.

V usage is TRBV20-1 and J usage is TRBJ1-5; 8 nucleotides line up with TRBD1. The CDR3 runs to 13 residues. Germline V gene sequence: CDR1 DFQATT, CDR2 SNEGSKA (reference sequence). With 5 bases clipped from V and 4 bases from J, the junction kept 4 bases outside the gene matches. The CDR3 DNA reads TGCAGTGCTCCTAGGACAGGGAATCAGCCCCAGCATTTT. This gives the protein CSAPRTGNQPQHF.

This clonotype was recorded at least ten times. The rearrangement uses TRBV6-5 and TRBJ1-5; D possibly corresponds to TRBD1 (6 bases). There are 14 residues in the CDR3. V was clipped by 2 bases and J by 4 bases, with 9 bases between them. Per germline, CDR1 MNHEY and CDR2 SVGAGI. The CDR3 reads CASSYRDTNQPQHF. DNA of the CDR3: TGTGCCAGCAGTTACCGGGACACGAATCAGCCCCAGCATTTT.

The chain couples TRBV13 to TRBJ2-7, with a tentative D call TRBD2 (5 bases). The CDR3 runs 12 residues. Per the germline V gene, CDR1 is PRHDT and CDR2 is FYEKMQ (reference sequence). V was clipped by 3 bases and J by 6 bases, with 9 bases between them. CDR3 coding DNA: TGTGCCAGCAGCTTCGGGGTAGGCGAGCAGTACTTC. Protein: CASSFGVGEQYF.

In its sample, this clonotype was seen once. A much larger clone differs from this one at a single base, so this may be a read error. This rearrangement joins TRBV6-6 to TRBJ2-7; 7 nucleotides match TRBD2. This CDR3 contains 14 residues. In germline, CDR1 is MNHNY, CDR2 SVGAGI (reference sequence). The CDR3 region is CASSPSGNSYELYF. CDR3 bases: TGTGCCAGCAGCCCAAGCGGGAACTCCTACGAGCTGTACTTC.

This clonotype came up a few times. The chain is built from TRBV20-1 and TRBJ2-3; unclear D gene. The germline V gene has CDR1 DFQATT and CDR2 SNEGSKA (reference sequence). This CDR3 has 11 amino acids. With 6 bases removed from V and 6 bases from J, the gap between germline ends came to 10 bases. This CDR3 reads CSAPIADTQYF. In DNA, the CDR3 is TGCAGTGCCCCGATCGCGGATACGCAGTATTTT.

This chain uses TRBV3-1 with TRBJ2-5, with D perhaps TRBD2 (5 bases). The CDR3 contains 13 residues. Germline V lookup: CDR1 LGHDT, CDR2 YNNKEL (reference sequence). V gave up 8 bases and J gave up 5 bases, with 15 bases separating them. The CDR3 nucleotides read TGTGCCAGCGAGGCCCTACTAGGGGAGACCCAGTACTTC. Its translation: CASEALLGETQYF.

This clonotype was counted many times. V and J are TRBV5-1 and TRBJ2-1; TRBD2 matches at 11 bases. V trimming: 1 base; J trimming: 7 bases; junction bases outside the gene matches: 4. Germline CDR1 reads SGHRS; CDR2 reads YFSETQ. The CDR3 totals 15 residues. CDR3 loop: CASSLTSGSSNEQFF. The CDR3 coding sequence is TGCGCCAGCAGCTTGACTAGCGGGAGTTCGAATGAGCAGTTCTTC.

The sample holds many counts of this clonotype. This chain uses TRBV18 with TRBJ1-6, with TRBD1 as a possible D gene (6 bases). Trimming took 2 bases from V and 7 from J, leaving 15 bases between them. Germline V gives CDR1 KGHSH, CDR2 LQKENI. The CDR3 contains 16 residues. For the CDR3, the DNA is TGTGCCAGCTCACCATTGGCAGGGAGGGGGAATTCACCCCTCCACTTT. Its protein is CASSPLAGRGNSPLHF. Full variable domain (rest looked up from reference TRBV18 and TRBJ1-6): NAGVMQNPRHLVRRRGQEARLRCSPMKGHSHVYWYRQLPEEGLKFMVYLQKENIIDESGMPKERFSAEFPKEGPSILRIQQVVRGDSAAYFCASSPLAGRGNSPLHFGNGTRLTVT.

The chain is built from TRBV24-1 and TRBJ1-2; 9 positions agree with TRBD1. Trimming took 5 bases from V and 2 from J; bases not matched to a gene: 5. CDR3 length equals 15 residues. CDR1 and CDR2 (germline): KGHDR, SFDVKD. DNA for the CDR3: TGTGCCACCAGTGCCCAGGACAGGGGCAACTATGGCTACACCTTC. It yields the protein CATSAQDRGNYGYTF.

This sequence joins TRBV6-6 and TRBJ2-3; TRBD2 is a possible D gene (5 bases). The CDR3 has 17 residues. Germline V gives CDR1 MNHNY, CDR2 SVGAGI (reference sequence). Trimming shortened V by 5 bases and J by 0 bases, and 18 bases separated the two germline ends. The CDR3: CASSIGVGAASTDTQYF. CDR3 nucleotides: TGTGCCAGCAGTATCGGTGTGGGAGCGGCCAGCACAGATACGCAGTATTTT.